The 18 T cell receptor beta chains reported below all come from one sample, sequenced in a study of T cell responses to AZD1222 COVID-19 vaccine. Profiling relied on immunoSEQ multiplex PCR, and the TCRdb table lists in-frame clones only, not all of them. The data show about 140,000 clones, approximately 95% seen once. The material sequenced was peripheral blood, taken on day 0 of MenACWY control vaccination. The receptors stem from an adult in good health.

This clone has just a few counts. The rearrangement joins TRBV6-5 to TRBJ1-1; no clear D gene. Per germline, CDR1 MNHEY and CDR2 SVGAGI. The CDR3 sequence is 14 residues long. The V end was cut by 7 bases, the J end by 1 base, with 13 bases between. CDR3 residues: CASTSLAQNTEAFF. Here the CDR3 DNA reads TGTGCCAGCACCTCTCTAGCCCAGAACACTGAAGCTTTCTTT.

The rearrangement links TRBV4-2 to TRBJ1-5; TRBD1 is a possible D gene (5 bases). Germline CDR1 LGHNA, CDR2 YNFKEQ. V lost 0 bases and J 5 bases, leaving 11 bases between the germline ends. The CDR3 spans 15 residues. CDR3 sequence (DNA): TGTGCCAGCAGCCAAGAAAGGGGAGTGCATCAGCCCCAGCATTTT. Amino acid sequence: CASSQERGVHQPQHF.

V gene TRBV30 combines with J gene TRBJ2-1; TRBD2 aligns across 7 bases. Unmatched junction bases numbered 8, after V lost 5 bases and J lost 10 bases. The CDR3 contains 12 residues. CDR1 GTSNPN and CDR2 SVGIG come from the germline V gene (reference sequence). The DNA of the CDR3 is TGTGCCTGGGCCCTGGGGGGAGGGGAGCAGTTCTTC. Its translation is CAWALGGGEQFF. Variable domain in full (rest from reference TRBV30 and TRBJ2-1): SQTIHQWPATLVQPVGSPLSLECTVEGTSNPNLYWYRQAAGRGLQLLFYSVGIGQISSEVPQNLSASRPQDRQFILSSKKLLLSDSGFYLCAWALGGGEQFFGPGTRLTVL.

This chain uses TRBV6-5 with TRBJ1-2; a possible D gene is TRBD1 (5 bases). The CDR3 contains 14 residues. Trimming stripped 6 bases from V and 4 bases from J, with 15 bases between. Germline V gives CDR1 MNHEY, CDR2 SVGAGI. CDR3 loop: CASSGTYPSYGYTF. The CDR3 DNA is TGTGCCAGCAGCGGGACGTACCCATCCTATGGCTACACCTTC.

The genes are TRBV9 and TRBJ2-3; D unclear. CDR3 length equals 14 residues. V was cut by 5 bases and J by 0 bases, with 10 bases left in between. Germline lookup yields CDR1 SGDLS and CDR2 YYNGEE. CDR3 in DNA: TGTGCCAGCAGTAAAACAATAAGCACAGATACGCAGTATTTT. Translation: CASSKTISTDTQYF.

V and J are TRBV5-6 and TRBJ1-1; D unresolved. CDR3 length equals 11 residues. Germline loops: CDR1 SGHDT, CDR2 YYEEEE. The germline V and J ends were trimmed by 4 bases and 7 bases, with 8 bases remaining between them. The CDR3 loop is CASSTGLEAFF. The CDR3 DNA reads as TGTGCCAGCAGCACCGGCCTTGAAGCTTTCTTT.

CDR3 sequence reads: CAISETGQGDTQYF. DNA for the CDR3: TGTGCCATCAGTGAGACAGGGCAGGGAGATACGCAGTATTTT. The chain carries TRBV10-3 and TRBJ2-3; D might be TRBD1 (6 bases). CDR1 and CDR2 (germline): ENHRY, SYGVKD. The CDR3 is 14 amino acids. V lost 2 bases to trimming and J lost 5 bases, with 11 bases between them.

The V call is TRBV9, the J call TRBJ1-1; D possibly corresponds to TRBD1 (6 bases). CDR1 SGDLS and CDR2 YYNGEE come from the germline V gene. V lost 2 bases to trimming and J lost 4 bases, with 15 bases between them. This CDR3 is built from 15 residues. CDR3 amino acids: CASSVTQGESTEAFF. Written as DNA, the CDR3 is TGTGCCAGCAGCGTGACACAGGGAGAGAGCACTGAAGCTTTCTTT.

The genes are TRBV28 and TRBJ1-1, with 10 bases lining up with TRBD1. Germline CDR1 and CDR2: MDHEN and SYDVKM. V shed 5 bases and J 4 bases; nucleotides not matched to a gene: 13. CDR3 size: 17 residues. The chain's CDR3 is CASSPTGGIMRFTEAFF. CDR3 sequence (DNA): TGTGCCAGCAGTCCGACAGGGGGCATCATGAGGTTCACTGAAGCTTTCTTT.

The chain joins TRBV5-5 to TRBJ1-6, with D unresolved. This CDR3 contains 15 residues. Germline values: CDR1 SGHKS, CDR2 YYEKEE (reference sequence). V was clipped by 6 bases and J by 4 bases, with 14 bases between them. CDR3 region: CASMARADYNSPLHF. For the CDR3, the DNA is TGTGCCAGCATGGCGAGGGCGGATTATAATTCACCCCTCCACTTT.

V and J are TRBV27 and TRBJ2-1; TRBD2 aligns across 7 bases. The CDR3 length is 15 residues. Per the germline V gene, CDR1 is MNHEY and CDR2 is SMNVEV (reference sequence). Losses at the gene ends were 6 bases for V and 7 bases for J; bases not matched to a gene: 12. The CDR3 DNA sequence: TGTGCCAGCAGACTCGGGGGGAAAGTAGGGAATGAGCAGTTCTTC. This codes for CASRLGGKVGNEQFF.

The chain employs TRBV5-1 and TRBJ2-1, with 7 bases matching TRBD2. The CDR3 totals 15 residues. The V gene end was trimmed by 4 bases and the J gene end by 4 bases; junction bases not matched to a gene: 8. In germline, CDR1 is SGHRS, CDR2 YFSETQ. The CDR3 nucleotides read TGCGCCAGCAGCGCTAGCGGCAACGGATACAATGAGCAGTTCTTC. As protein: CASSASGNGYNEQFF. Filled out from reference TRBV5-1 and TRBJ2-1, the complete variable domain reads KAGVTQTPRYLIKTRGQQVTLSCSPISGHRSVSWYQQTPGQGLQFLFEYFSETQRNKGNFPGRFSGRQFSNSRSEMNVSTLELGDSALYLCASSASGNGYNEQFFGPGTRLTVL.

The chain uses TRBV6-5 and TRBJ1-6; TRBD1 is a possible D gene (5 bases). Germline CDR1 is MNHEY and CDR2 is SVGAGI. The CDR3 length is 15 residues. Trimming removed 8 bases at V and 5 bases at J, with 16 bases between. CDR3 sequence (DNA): TGTGCCAGCGGCCGGGACCAAGTGGATAATTCACCCCTCCACTTT. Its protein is CASGRDQVDNSPLHF.

The DNA for the CDR3 is TGTGCCAGCAGCTTAGCGTCCAGCCCCTGGTACGAGCAGTACTTC. It is translated as CASSLASSPWYEQYF. This chain joins TRBV7-9 and TRBJ2-7, with no clear D. The CDR3 runs 15 residues. V was clipped by 0 bases and J by 4 bases, with 13 bases between them. CDR1 and CDR2 from the germline V gene are SEHNR and FQNEAQ (reference sequence).

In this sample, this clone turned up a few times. This CDR3 is CATGSRVEQYF. For the CDR3, the DNA is TGTGCCACCGGCAGTAGGGTCGAGCAGTACTTC. V usage is TRBV5-4 and J usage is TRBJ2-7; D call uncertain. V was shortened by 9 bases and J by 6 bases, with 13 bases between the two germline ends. The CDR3 spans 11 residues. Germline V CDR1 and CDR2: SGHNT, YYREEE (reference sequence).

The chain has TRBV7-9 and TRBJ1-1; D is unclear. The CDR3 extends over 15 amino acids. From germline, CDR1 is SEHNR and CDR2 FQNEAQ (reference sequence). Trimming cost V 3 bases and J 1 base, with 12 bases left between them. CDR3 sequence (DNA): TGTGCCAGCAGCTTTCTGATGGGAAGGAACACTGAAGCTTTCTTT. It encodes CASSFLMGRNTEAFF.

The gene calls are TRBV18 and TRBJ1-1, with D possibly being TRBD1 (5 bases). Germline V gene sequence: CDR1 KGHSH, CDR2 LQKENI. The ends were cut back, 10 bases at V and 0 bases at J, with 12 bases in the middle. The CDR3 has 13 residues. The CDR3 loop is CATEGNVNTEAFF. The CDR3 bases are TGTGCCACCGAGGGGAACGTGAACACTGAAGCTTTCTTT.

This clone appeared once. The CDR3 here is CASSYLPGKYNEQFF. The CDR3 nucleotides read TGTGCCAGCAGTTACCTGCCAGGGAAATACAATGAGCAGTTCTTC. V and J are TRBV6-5 and TRBJ2-1; weak D call: TRBD1 (5 bases). Trimming took 2 bases from V and 4 from J, leaving 12 bases between them. The length of the CDR3 is 15 residues. Germline V gene lookup returns CDR1 MNHEY and CDR2 SVGAGI.